Below are 23 T cell receptor beta chains sequenced from a single sample in a study of blood T cell repertoires in COVID-19. The assay was immunoSEQ multiplex PCR, and TCRdb's table has in-frame clones only and misses some. The sample has under 85,000 clones, 75% to 90% seen once. Material for sequencing was peripheral blood. The receptors here all came from a human donor in a cohort sampled during active COVID-19.

The chain joins TRBV5-1 to TRBJ2-5, with 9 bases aligning to TRBD1. The CDR3 totals 16 residues. Germline V gene sequence: CDR1 SGHRS, CDR2 YFSETQ. V trimming: 3 bases; J trimming: 4 bases; junction bases outside the gene matches: 10. The CDR3 region has the DNA TGCGCCAGCAGCTCATCCGGGACAGGGCATCGAGAGACCCAGTACTTC. Translation: CASSSSGTGHRETQYF. Combining the CDR3 with reference TRBV5-1 and TRBJ2-5 gives the whole variable domain KAGVTQTPRYLIKTRGQQVTLSCSPISGHRSVSWYQQTPGQGLQFLFEYFSETQRNKGNFPGRFSGRQFSNSRSEMNVSTLELGDSALYLCASSSSGTGHRETQYFGPGTRLLVL.

In its sample, this clone was seen once. Mismatch with germline at one junction end may stem from a read error. The chain is built from TRBV14 and TRBJ2-7, with TRBD2 as a possible D gene (5 bases). Germline lookup yields CDR1 SGHDN and CDR2 FVKESK. The CDR3 is 13 residues long. CDR3 in amino acids: CASSQDLRVAQDF. CDR3 DNA: TGTGCCAGCAGCCAAGATTTGAGGGTGGCCCAGGACTTC.

This clone was seen a handful of times. The rearrangement uses TRBV7-6 and TRBJ2-7; D is perhaps TRBD1 (8 bases). Per germline, CDR1 SGHVS and CDR2 FNYEAQ. CDR3 length equals 18 residues. The ends were cut back, 5 bases at V and 3 bases at J, with 26 bases in the middle. CDR3 coding DNA: TGTGCCAGCAGCAAAGGGAGGGCAGGGGGCGATGGACACTACGAGCAGTACTTC. This encodes CASSKGRAGGDGHYEQYF.

This chain links TRBV6-5 with TRBJ2-7; 10 bases agree with TRBD1. The junction had 4 bases not matched to a gene; V was cut back by 6 bases and J by 2 bases. The CDR3 covers 14 residues. CDR1 is MNHEY and CDR2 is SVGAGI in the germline V gene. In DNA form, the CDR3 reads TGTGCCAGCAGAACGGGACAGGGGACCTACGAGCAGTACTTC. Translation: CASRTGQGTYEQYF.

The chain joins TRBV3-1 (or the pseudogene TRBV3-2) to TRBJ2-1; TRBD2 agrees at 12 bases. With V trimmed by 4 bases and J by 5 bases, 6 bases remained unmatched. Germline CDR1 reads LGHDT; CDR2 reads YNNKEL (reference sequence). The CDR3 is 16 amino acids. CDR3 residues: CASSPQWTSGNNEQFF. CDR3 nucleotides: TGTGCCAGCAGCCCCCAATGGACTAGCGGGAACAATGAGCAGTTCTTC.

V gene TRBV30 combines with J gene TRBJ1-6, with 7 bases that match TRBD1. Germline trimming cut 2 bases from V and 6 bases from J; bases unmatched to any gene: 7. The CDR3 length is 15 residues. CDR1 is GTSNPN and CDR2 is SVGIG in the germline V gene (reference sequence). The CDR3 bases are TGTGCCTGGAGTTTGACAGGGTTGGGTAATTCACCCCTCCACTTT. This encodes CAWSLTGLGNSPLHF.

The chain employs TRBV19 and TRBJ1-4; TRBD1 agrees at 9 bases. V shed 5 bases, J shed 3 bases, and the junction held 7 bases outside the gene matches. Germline V gene sequence: CDR1 LNHDA, CDR2 SQIVND (reference sequence). CDR3 length equals 16 residues. CDR3 loop: CASSGDRGAANEKLFF. CDR3 in DNA: TGTGCCAGTAGTGGCGACAGGGGGGCGGCTAATGAAAAACTGTTTTTT.

CDR3 DNA: TGTGCCAGCTCACCCGAACCGGGACAGGGGGCGCGGGGTCAGCCCCAGCATTTT. Its protein is CASSPEPGQGARGQPQHF. The V call is TRBV18, the J call TRBJ1-5; 12 bases are a match to TRBD1. The CDR3 totals 18 residues. Germline lookup yields CDR1 KGHSH and CDR2 LQKENI. Trimming took 3 bases from V and 6 from J; bases not matched to a gene: 12.

The chain combines TRBV9 with TRBJ2-2; 10 nucleotides line up with TRBD2. CDR1 and CDR2 from the germline V gene are SGDLS and YYNGEE. This CDR3 has 16 residues. V lost 4 bases, J lost 1 base, and 4 bases stayed unmatched. Written as DNA, the CDR3 is TGTGCCAGCAGCCCCACTAGCGGGGAGAACACCGGGGAGCTGTTTTTT. It is translated as CASSPTSGENTGELFF. Drawing the rest from reference TRBV9 and TRBJ2-2, the complete variable domain is DSGVTQTPKHLITATGQRVTLRCSPRSGDLSVYWYQQSLDQGLQFLIQYYNGEERAKGNILERFSAQQFPDLHSELNLSSLELGDSALYFCASSPTSGENTGELFFGEGSRLTVL.

This clone has just a few counts. The rearrangement joins TRBV3-1 (or the pseudogene TRBV3-2) to TRBJ1-2, with 8 bases matching TRBD1. CDR1 is LGHDT, CDR2 YNNKEL, per germline (reference sequence). The V segment lost 3 bases and the J segment 0 bases; nucleotides outside the gene matches: 21. The CDR3 spans 21 residues. This chain's CDR3 is CASSHPNKPGTGPIANYGYTF. For the CDR3, the DNA is TGTGCCAGCAGCCATCCCAATAAACCCGGGACAGGACCTATAGCTAACTATGGCTACACCTTC.

The rearrangement joins TRBV5-1 to TRBJ2-5; no clear D. The V gene lost 4 bases and the J gene lost 4 bases, with 11 bases spanning the gap. The CDR3 length is 13 residues. Germline CDR1 is SGHRS and CDR2 is YFSETQ. CDR3 sequence: CASSLGGLETQYF. CDR3 bases: TGCGCCAGCAGCCTGGGCGGTTTAGAGACCCAGTACTTC.

This chain links TRBV5-4 with TRBJ2-7; 7 bases fit TRBD2. Per germline, CDR1 SGHNT and CDR2 YYREEE (reference sequence). V lost 4 bases to trimming and J lost 1 base; unmatched junction nucleotides: 2. This CDR3 comprises 13 residues. This CDR3 reads CASSRGGSYEQYF. In nucleotides, the CDR3 is TGTGCCAGCAGCCGCGGGGGTTCCTACGAGCAGTACTTC. The variable domain in full, completed from reference TRBV5-4 and TRBJ2-7, reads ETGVTQSPTHLIKTRGQQVTLRCSSQSGHNTVSWYQQALGQGPQFIFQYYREEENGRGNFPPRFSGLQFPNYSSELNVNALELDDSALYLCASSRGGSYEQYFGPGTRLTVT.

The chain uses TRBV5-6 and TRBJ1-1; 10 bases are shared with TRBD1. Germline loops: CDR1 SGHDT, CDR2 YYEEEE. The CDR3 spans 14 residues. The V segment lost 3 bases and the J segment 5 bases; nucleotides outside the gene matches: 4. The CDR3 protein is CASSSTGGTTEAFF. The CDR3, as DNA: TGTGCCAGCAGCTCGACAGGGGGCACGACTGAAGCTTTCTTT.

The V gene is TRBV2, the J gene TRBJ2-2; 7 bases agree with TRBD1. J lost 3 bases, V lost 7 bases, and 8 bases had no gene match. The CDR3 is 15 residues long. CDR1 SNHLY and CDR2 FYNNEI come from the germline V gene. As DNA, the CDR3 is TGTGCCAGCAACCCCTCGGGGACAGACACCGGGGAGCTGTTTTTT. Protein sequence: CASNPSGTDTGELFF.

The CDR3 protein is CAWNGVNYGYTF. CDR3 DNA: TGTGCCTGGAACGGGGTAAACTATGGCTACACCTTC. The rearrangement joins TRBV30 to TRBJ1-2; D is unresolved. The CDR3 covers 12 residues. Germline V CDR1 and CDR2: GTSNPN, SVGIG (reference sequence). The V end was cut by 4 bases, the J end by 2 bases, with 8 bases between. The complete variable domain, with remaining parts taken from reference TRBV30 and TRBJ1-2, reads SQTIHQWPATLVQPVGSPLSLECTVEGTSNPNLYWYRQAAGRGLQLLFYSVGIGQISSEVPQNLSASRPQDRQFILSSKKLLLSDSGFYLCAWNGVNYGYTFGSGTRLTVV.

The DNA for the CDR3 is TGTGCTAGTGGTTTGCCACCGGGACAGGGAAACACCGGGGAGCTGTTTTTT. Residues: CASGLPPGQGNTGELFF. This chain connects TRBV12-5 to TRBJ2-2; 9 nucleotides align to TRBD1. Trimming removed 2 bases from V and 2 bases from J; junction bases left unmatched: 6. Germline lookup yields CDR1 LGHNT and CDR2 FRNRAP. The CDR3 is made up of 17 amino acids.

The chain recombines TRBV7-9 with TRBJ2-1, with 10 bases identical to TRBD2. This CDR3 contains 15 residues. Trimming took 0 bases from V and 9 from J; bases not matched to a gene: 5. CDR1 and CDR2 from the germline V gene are SEHNR and FQNEAQ (reference sequence). CDR3 coding DNA: TGTGCCAGCAGCTTAGCAAGCGGGGGGGCCGGTGAGCAGTTCTTC. Translation gives CASSLASGGAGEQFF. Drawing the rest from reference TRBV7-9 and TRBJ2-1, the complete variable domain is DTGVSQNPRHKITKRGQNVTFRCDPISEHNRLYWYRQTLGQGPEFLTYFQNEAQLEKSRLLSDRFSAERPKGSFSTLEIQRTEQGDSAMYLCASSLASGGAGEQFFGPGTRLTVL.

The chain couples TRBV10-1 to TRBJ2-1; D might be TRBD1 (5 bases). The germline V gene encodes CDR1 WNHNN and CDR2 SYGVQD (reference sequence). The V end lost 7 bases, the J end lost 0 bases, and 10 bases lay between the germline ends. The length of the CDR3 is 14 residues. CDR3 residues: CASKDTDSYNEQFF. The CDR3 DNA sequence: TGCGCCAGCAAGGACACCGACTCCTACAATGAGCAGTTCTTC.

V gene TRBV7-9 combines with J gene TRBJ2-5; 14 nucleotides agree with TRBD2. Germline loops: CDR1 SEHNR, CDR2 FQNEAQ (reference sequence). The CDR3 loop spans 17 amino acids. The V segment lost 1 base and the J segment 1 base; nucleotides outside the gene matches: 2. The CDR3 loop reads CASSLGTSGGPQETQYF. CDR3 nucleotides: TGTGCCAGCAGCTTAGGGACTAGCGGGGGGCCCCAAGAGACCCAGTACTTC.

The CDR3 nucleotides are TGTGCCAGCAGCTTAGGAGGGAGACCTCAGCCCCAGCATTTT. Amino acids: CASSLGGRPQPQHF. The chain links TRBV7-9 to TRBJ1-5; D not resolved. The CDR3 is made up of 14 amino acids. The germline V and J ends were trimmed by 1 base and 6 bases, with 10 bases remaining between them. Germline V lookup: CDR1 SEHNR, CDR2 FQNEAQ (reference sequence).

V usage is TRBV2 and J usage is TRBJ2-5, with D possibly matching TRBD1 (6 bases). Germline CDR1 is SNHLY and CDR2 is FYNNEI. V gave up 8 bases and J gave up 7 bases, with 14 bases separating them. The CDR3 loop spans 12 amino acids. The CDR3 protein is CASGGGPGTQYF. The CDR3 DNA sequence: TGTGCCAGCGGGGGCGGGCCAGGGACCCAGTACTTC.

The gene calls are TRBV30 and TRBJ2-1; the D is unclear. Germline V gives CDR1 GTSNPN, CDR2 SVGIG (reference sequence). This CDR3 has 15 amino acids. Trimming removed 3 bases from V and 0 bases from J, with 12 bases in between. CDR3 residues: CAWRRDSGSYNEQFF. The CDR3 DNA follows: TGTGCCTGGAGAAGAGACTCCGGCTCCTACAATGAGCAGTTCTTC.

The J gene is TRBJ2-5, the V gene TRBV7-9, with D uncertain. Trimming pared 5 bases from V and 1 base from J, leaving 14 bases between. Germline V lookup: CDR1 SEHNR, CDR2 FQNEAQ (reference sequence). This CDR3 spans 15 amino acids. For the CDR3, the DNA is TGTGCCAGCAGCGCAGAGCGAGGTGGCCAAGAGACCCAGTACTTC. Protein: CASSAERGGQETQYF. The full variable domain, rest sourced from reference TRBV7-9 and TRBJ2-5, is DTGVSQNPRHKITKRGQNVTFRCDPISEHNRLYWYRQTLGQGPEFLTYFQNEAQLEKSRLLSDRFSAERPKGSFSTLEIQRTEQGDSAMYLCASSAERGGQETQYFGPGTRLLVL.